This T cell receptor beta chain was retrieved from a study of T cell responses to AZD1222 COVID-19 vaccine. Whole-study findings and limits: With dominance at 160-218 and 743-854, vaccine-associated CD4 TCRs spanned spike. The donor group comprised mostly white British people and more females; the analysis possibly underestimated clonal diversity. Baseline testing showed seropositivity in only a handful of AZD1222 recipients.

The CDR3 covers 13 residues. V was trimmed by 7 bases and J by 6 bases, leaving 10 bases between them. CDR1 and CDR2 from the germline V gene are MNHEY and SVGAGI. The data were produced by immunoSEQ multiplex PCR, yet TCRdb's version contains in-frame clones alone and is incomplete. Altogether more than 75,000 clones are present, over 80% being singletons, with the ten largest covering 7.5%. Remarks on this clone: The antigen is unknown.

This sequence joins TRBV6-5 and TRBJ1-6; D may be TRBD1 (5 bases). This clonotype was sampled from an adult in good health. Here the sequenced sample was peripheral blood, taken on day 0 of AZD1222 vaccination. CDR3 coding DNA: TGTGCCAGCATGGGGCAGGCTAATTCACCCCTCCACTTT. This codes for CASMGQANSPLHF.